This record concerns one T cell receptor (beta chain) sequence. This entry comes from a study of OX40 agonist ivuxolimab in advanced cancers. As for the study in general: Enrolled patients in dose escalation had cancers that were hepatocellular carcinoma, melanoma, renal cell or head and neck cancer.

The germline CDR1 and CDR2 sequences are MNHEY and SMNVEV (reference sequence). The CDR3 runs to 18 residues. Germline trimming cut 0 bases from V and 4 bases from J; bases unmatched to any gene: 12. TCRdb keeps only in-frame clones here, not all; method: immunoSEQ multiplex PCR. This sample has around 70,000 clones, with around 90% found just once. The source is an adult with an advanced solid tumor such as melanoma, head and neck, liver or kidney cancer. The rearrangement uses TRBV27 and TRBJ2-1, with TRBD2 identical over 7 bases. The sequencing here drew on CD4+ or CD8+ T cells sorted from blood, taken in a trial of the OX40 agonist ivuxolimab. DNA for the CDR3: TGTGCCAGCAGTTTATCAACACCGACCTGGGGGGGTTACAATGAGCAGTTCTTC. This translates into CASSLSTPTWGGYNEQFF.